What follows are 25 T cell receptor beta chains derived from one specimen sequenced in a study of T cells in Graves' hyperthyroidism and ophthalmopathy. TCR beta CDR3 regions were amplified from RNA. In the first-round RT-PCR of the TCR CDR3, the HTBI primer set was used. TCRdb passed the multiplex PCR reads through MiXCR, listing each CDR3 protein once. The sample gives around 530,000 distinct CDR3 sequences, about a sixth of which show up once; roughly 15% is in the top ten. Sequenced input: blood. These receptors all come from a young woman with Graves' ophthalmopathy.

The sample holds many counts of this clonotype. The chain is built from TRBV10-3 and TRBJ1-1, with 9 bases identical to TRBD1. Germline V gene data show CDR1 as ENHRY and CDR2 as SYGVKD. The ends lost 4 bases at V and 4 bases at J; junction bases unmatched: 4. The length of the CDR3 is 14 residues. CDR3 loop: CAISAETGGTEAFF. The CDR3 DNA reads TGTGCCATCAGTGCCGAGACAGGGGGCACTGAAGCTTTCTTT.

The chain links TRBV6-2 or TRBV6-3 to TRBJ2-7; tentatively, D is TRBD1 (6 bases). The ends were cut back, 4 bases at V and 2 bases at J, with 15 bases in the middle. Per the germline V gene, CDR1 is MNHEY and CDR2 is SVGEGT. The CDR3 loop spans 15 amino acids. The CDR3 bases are TGTGCCAGCAGTTCCGACAGGTTAGGGACCTACGAGCAGTACTTC. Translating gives CASSSDRLGTYEQYF.

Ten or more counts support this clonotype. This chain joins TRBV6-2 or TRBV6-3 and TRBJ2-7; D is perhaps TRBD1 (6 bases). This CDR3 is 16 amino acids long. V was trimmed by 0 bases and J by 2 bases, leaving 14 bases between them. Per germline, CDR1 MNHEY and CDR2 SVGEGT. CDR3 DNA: TGTGCCAGCAGTTACTCCGAGGACAGTCCCACCTACGAGCAGTACTTC. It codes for CASSYSEDSPTYEQYF.

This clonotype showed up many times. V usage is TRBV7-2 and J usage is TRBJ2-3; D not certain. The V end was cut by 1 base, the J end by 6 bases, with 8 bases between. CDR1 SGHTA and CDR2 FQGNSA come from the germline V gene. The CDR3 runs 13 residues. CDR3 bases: TGTGCCAGCAGCTTAGATCCAGCTGATACGCAGTATTTT. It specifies CASSLDPADTQYF.

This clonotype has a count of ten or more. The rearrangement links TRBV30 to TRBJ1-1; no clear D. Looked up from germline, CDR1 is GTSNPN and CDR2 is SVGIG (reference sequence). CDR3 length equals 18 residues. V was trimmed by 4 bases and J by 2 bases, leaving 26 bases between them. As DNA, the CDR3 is TGTGCCTGGACGAACCGAGCTAAGGGTTTGTTGCAAAACACTGAAGCTTTCTTT. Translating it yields CAWTNRAKGLLQNTEAFF.

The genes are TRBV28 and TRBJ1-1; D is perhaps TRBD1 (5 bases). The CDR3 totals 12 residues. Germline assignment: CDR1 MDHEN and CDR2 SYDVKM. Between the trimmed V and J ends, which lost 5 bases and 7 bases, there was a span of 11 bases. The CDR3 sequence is CASSPPQGEAFF. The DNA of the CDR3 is TGTGCCAGCAGTCCCCCCCAGGGTGAAGCTTTCTTT.

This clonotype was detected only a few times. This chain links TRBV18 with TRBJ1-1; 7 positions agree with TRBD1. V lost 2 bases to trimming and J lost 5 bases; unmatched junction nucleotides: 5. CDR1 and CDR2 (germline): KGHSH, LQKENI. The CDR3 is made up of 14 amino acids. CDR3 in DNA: TGTGCCAGCTCACCAGTCAGGGGGAGGACTGAAGCTTTCTTT. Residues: CASSPVRGRTEAFF.

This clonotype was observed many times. CDR3 region: CSAGTGVGNTEAFF. The CDR3 nucleotides are TGCAGCGCTGGGACAGGGGTGGGGAACACTGAAGCTTTCTTT. The gene calls are TRBV29-1 and TRBJ1-1, with 10 bases aligning to TRBD1. After removal of 7 bases from V and 1 base from J, the junction contained 6 bases not matched to a gene. Germline CDR1 SQVTM, CDR2 ANQGSEA. The CDR3 contains 14 residues.

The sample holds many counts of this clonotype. CDR3 sequence reads: CASRPGGAYEAFF. The CDR3 nucleotides are TGTGCCAGTAGACCAGGGGGCGCGTATGAAGCTTTCTTT. The genes are TRBV3-1 and TRBJ1-1; 8 bases agree with TRBD1. The CDR3 has 13 amino acids. Per the germline V gene, CDR1 is LGHDT and CDR2 is YNNKEL (reference sequence). Germline trimming cut 9 bases from V and 7 bases from J; bases unmatched to any gene: 10.

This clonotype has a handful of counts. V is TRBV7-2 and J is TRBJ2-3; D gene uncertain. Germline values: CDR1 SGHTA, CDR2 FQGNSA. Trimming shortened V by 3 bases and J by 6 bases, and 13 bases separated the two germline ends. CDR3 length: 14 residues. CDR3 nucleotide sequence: TGTGCCAGCAGCTTTAAACGGAACTTGGATACGCAGTATTTT. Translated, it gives CASSFKRNLDTQYF.

CDR3 region: CASSSGGAPYEQYF. Written as DNA, the CDR3 is TGCGCCAGCAGCTCCGGGGGGGCTCCCTACGAGCAGTACTTC. The gene calls are TRBV5-1 and TRBJ2-7; TRBD2 matches 8 bases. Germline V gene sequence: CDR1 SGHRS, CDR2 YFSETQ. With V trimmed by 3 bases and J by 2 bases, 4 bases remained unmatched. CDR3 length: 14 residues.

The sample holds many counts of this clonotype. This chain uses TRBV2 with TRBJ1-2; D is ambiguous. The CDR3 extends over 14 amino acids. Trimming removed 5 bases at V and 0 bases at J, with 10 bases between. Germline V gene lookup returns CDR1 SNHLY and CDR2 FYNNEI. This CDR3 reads CASSYKPANYGYTF. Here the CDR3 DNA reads TGTGCCAGCAGTTACAAGCCCGCTAACTATGGCTACACCTTC. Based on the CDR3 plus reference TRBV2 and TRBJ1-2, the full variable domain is EPEVTQTPSHQVTQMGQEVILRCVPISNHLYFYWYRQILGQKVEFLVSFYNNEISEKSEIFDDQFSVERPDGSNFTLKIRSTKLEDSAMYFCASSYKPANYGYTFGSGTRLTVV.

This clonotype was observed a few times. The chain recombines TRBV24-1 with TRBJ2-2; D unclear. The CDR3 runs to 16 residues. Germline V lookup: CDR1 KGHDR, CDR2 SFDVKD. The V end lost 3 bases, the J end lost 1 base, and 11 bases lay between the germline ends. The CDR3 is CATSDKSAGNTGELFF. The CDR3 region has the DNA TGTGCCACCAGTGATAAGTCGGCCGGGAACACCGGGGAGCTGTTTTTT.

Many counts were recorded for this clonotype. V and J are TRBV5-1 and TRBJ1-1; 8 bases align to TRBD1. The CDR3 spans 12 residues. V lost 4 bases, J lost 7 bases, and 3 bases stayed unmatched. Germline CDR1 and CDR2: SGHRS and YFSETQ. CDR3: CASSAGGDEAFF. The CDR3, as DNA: TGCGCCAGCAGCGCAGGGGGCGATGAAGCTTTCTTT.

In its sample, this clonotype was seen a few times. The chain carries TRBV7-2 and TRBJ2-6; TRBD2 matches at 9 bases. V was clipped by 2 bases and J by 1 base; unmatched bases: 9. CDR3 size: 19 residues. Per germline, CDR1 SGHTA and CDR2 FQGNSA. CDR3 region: CASSLWGLAGLSGANVLTF. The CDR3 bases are TGTGCCAGCAGCTTATGGGGGCTAGCGGGACTATCTGGGGCCAACGTCCTGACTTTC.

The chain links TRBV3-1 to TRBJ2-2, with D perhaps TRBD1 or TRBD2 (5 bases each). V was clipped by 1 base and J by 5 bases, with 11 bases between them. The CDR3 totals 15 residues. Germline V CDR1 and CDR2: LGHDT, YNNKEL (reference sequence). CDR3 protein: CASSQVPGATGELFF. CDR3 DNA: TGTGCCAGCAGCCAAGTTCCCGGGGCAACCGGGGAGCTGTTTTTT.

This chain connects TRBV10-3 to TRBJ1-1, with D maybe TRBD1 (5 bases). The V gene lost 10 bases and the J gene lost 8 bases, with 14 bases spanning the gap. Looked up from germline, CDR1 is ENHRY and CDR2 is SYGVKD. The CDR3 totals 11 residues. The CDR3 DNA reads TGTGCCACGAGGGACTCAGGGGAAGCTTTCTTT. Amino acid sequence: CATRDSGEAFF.

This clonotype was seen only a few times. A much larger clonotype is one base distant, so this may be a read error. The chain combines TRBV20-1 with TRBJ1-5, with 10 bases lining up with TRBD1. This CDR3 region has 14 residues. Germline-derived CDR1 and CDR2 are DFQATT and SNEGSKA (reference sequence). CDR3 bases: TGCAGTACTAGAGCCCGGACAGGGGGTCAGCCCCAGCATTTT. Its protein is CSTRARTGGQPQHF.

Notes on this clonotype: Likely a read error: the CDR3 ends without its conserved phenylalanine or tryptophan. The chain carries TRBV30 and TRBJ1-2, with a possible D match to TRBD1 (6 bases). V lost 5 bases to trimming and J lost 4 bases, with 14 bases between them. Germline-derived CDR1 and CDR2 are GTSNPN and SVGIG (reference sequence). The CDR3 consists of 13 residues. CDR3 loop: CAWLKRTAYGYTS. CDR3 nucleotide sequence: TGTGCCTGGCTAAAAAGGACAGCCTATGGCTACACCTCC.

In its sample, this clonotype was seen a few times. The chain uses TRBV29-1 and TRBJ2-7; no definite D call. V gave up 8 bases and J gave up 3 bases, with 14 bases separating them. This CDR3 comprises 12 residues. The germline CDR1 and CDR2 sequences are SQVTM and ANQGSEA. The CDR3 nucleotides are TGCAGCTCACGTGCAGAGTACTACGAGCAGTACTTC. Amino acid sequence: CSSRAEYYEQYF.

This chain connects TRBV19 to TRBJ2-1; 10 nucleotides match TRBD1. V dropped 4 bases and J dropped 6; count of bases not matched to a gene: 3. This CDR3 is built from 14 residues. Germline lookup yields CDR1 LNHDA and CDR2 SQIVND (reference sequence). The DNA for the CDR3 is TGTGCCAGTAGTACCGGGACAGGGGTCAATGAGCAGTTCTTC. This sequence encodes CASSTGTGVNEQFF.

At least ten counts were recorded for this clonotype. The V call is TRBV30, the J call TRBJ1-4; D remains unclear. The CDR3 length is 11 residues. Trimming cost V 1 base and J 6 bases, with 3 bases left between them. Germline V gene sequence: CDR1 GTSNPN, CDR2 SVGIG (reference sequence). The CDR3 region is CAWSGDEKLFF. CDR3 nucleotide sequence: TGTGCCTGGAGTGGCGATGAAAAACTGTTTTTT.

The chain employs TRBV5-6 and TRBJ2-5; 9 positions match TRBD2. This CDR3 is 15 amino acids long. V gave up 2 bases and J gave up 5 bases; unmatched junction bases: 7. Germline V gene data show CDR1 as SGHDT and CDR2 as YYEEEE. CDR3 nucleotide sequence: TGTGCCAGCAGCTTACGGCGGGGGGGCCTTGAGACCCAGTACTTC. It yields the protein CASSLRRGGLETQYF.

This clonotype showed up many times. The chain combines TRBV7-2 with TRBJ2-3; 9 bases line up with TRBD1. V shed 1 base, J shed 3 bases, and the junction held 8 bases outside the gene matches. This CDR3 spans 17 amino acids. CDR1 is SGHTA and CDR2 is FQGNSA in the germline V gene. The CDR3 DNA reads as TGTGCCAGCAGCTTAGATATGGGACAGGGATTGACAGATACGCAGTATTTT. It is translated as CASSLDMGQGLTDTQYF.

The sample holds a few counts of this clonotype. This CDR3 is CASSSPYSSGQETQYF. As DNA, the CDR3 is TGTGCCAGCAGCTCGCCCTATTCGTCCGGCCAAGAGACCCAGTACTTC. V usage is TRBV5-4 and J usage is TRBJ2-5; D gene ambiguous. Trimming shortened V by 3 bases and J by 1 base, and 16 bases separated the two germline ends. The CDR3 contains 16 residues. Looked up from germline, CDR1 is SGHNT and CDR2 is YYREEE (reference sequence).